One and the same sample provided the 4 T cell receptor beta chains below, sequenced in a study of shared clonotypes between healthy human individuals. TCRdb's table, derived via immunoSEQ multiplex PCR, lists solely in-frame clones and lacks some. Of about 2.4 million clones listed, more than 90% are singletons. Sequencing was carried out using naive CD4+ T cells sorted from blood. The subset: CD45RA+ positively selected. The receptors derive from a man aged 18 to 30 in good health.

The chain uses TRBV30 and TRBJ2-7, with a possible D match to TRBD2 (5 bases). From germline, CDR1 is GTSNPN and CDR2 SVGIG (reference sequence). The CDR3 sequence is 14 residues long. V was clipped by 5 bases and J by 1 base, with 15 bases between them. CDR3 in DNA: TGTGCCTGGGGTTCCTCGGGATTGTCCTACGAGCAGTACTTC. This encodes CAWGSSGLSYEQYF.

V is TRBV5-1 and J is TRBJ2-1; TRBD2 matches at 10 bases. This CDR3 is 16 amino acids long. V lost 0 bases and J lost 6; bases outside the gene matches: 6. CDR1 and CDR2 (germline): SGHRS, YFSETQ. DNA for the CDR3: TGCGCCAGCAGCTTGGCCCCAGCGGGAGGGCTCAATGAGCAGTTCTTC. It translates to CASSLAPAGGLNEQFF.

V usage is TRBV19 and J usage is TRBJ2-3; either TRBD1 or TRBD2 may fit D (5 bases each). The V and J ends lost 1 base and 2 bases respectively, with 10 bases between them. The CDR3 spans 15 residues. Germline values: CDR1 LNHDA, CDR2 SQIVND (reference sequence). The CDR3 sequence: CASSIGGRATDTQYF. DNA of the CDR3: TGTGCCAGTAGTATAGGGGGACGGGCCACAGATACGCAGTATTTT. Full variable domain (remainder filled in from reference TRBV19 and TRBJ2-3): DGGITQSPKYLFRKEGQNVTLSCEQNLNHDAMYWYRQDPGQGLRLIYYSQIVNDFQKGDIAEGYSVSREKKESFPLTVTSAQKNPTAFYLCASSIGGRATDTQYFGPGTRLTVL.

This clone was detected once. The chain couples TRBV5-1 to TRBJ2-1, with D tentatively TRBD2 (5 bases). Germline CDR1 and CDR2: SGHRS and YFSETQ. Trimming removed 4 bases from V and 7 bases from J, with 21 bases in between. This CDR3 has 16 amino acids. The CDR3 nucleotides are TGCGCCAGCAGCCACCCGGGGTCCGCCGTTGGGAATGAGCAGTTCTTC. Protein product: CASSHPGSAVGNEQFF.